Reported below is one TCR beta chain. Antigen: not known. Construction of TCR beta libraries was performed using quantitative 5'-RACE with molecular barcodes. TCRdb reprocessed the 5' RACE reads with MiXCR, giving one entry per CDR3 protein. The table has about 340,000 distinct CDR3 sequences, about 14% seen once. These data belong to a study of CD8 T cells in ankylosing spondylitis. Overall study findings and caveats: What appeared characteristic of ankylosing spondylitis blood was a TCR beta motif of several highly homologous variants. There was reportedly significant enrichment of clones that were disease-linked in matched ankylosing spondylitis synovial fluid.

V was trimmed by 4 bases and J by 0 bases, leaving 16 bases between them. Germline CDR1 LGHDT, CDR2 YNNKEL (reference sequence). The CDR3 has 17 residues. This clonotype originated in a male donor with ankylosing spondylitis or in good health (not recorded which). The chain links TRBV3-1 to TRBJ2-4, with no clear D. The source material was blood, either unsorted or a sorted T cell fraction (not recorded which). CDR3: CASSRPRPRRAKNIQYF. CDR3 sequence (DNA): TGTGCCAGCAGCCGACCCAGGCCCAGGCGAGCCAAAAACATTCAGTACTTC.